Listed below are T cell receptor beta chains from one sample, sequenced in a study of T cell repertoires in cytomegalovirus infection. TCRdb passed the reads through MiXCR, listing each CDR3 protein once. The table has about 140,000 distinct CDR3 sequences, about 6% seen once. Sequencing was performed on PBMCs. The receptors originated from a human donor in good health (CMV status not recorded). Some clones in this sample may be carry-over from other donors' samples. Each CDR3 is given with its conserved first and last residue. Fields, in order: D gene, V gene, J gene, clone size, CDR3 DNA, CDR3 protein. The D gene is left open where the match is weak. Clone size is not always given. Where it is, it says once, few, many or a class for expanded clones.

d_call: .; v_call: TRBV2; j_call: TRBJ1-5; clone_size: few; cdr3_nt: TGTGCCAGCAACCGGGACGGAGGAAATCAGCCCCAGCATTTT; cdr3_aa: CASNRDGGNQPQHF
d_call: .; v_call: TRBV6-1; j_call: TRBJ2-7; clone_size: many; cdr3_nt: TGTGCCAGCAGTGGTTCGGGCAGATTGCAGCAGTACTTC; cdr3_aa: CASSGSGRLQQYF
d_call: TRBD2; v_call: TRBV7-2; j_call: TRBJ2-5; clone_size: many; cdr3_nt: TGTGCCAGCAGCATAGAATTTAGCGGGGGATACCAAGAGACCCAGTACTTC; cdr3_aa: CASSIEFSGGYQETQYF
d_call: TRBD1; v_call: TRBV29-1; j_call: TRBJ2-7; clone_size: many; cdr3_nt: TGCAGCGCATCATCCGGGACAGGGGAAAAAGCAAGGTCCTACGAGCAGTACTTC; cdr3_aa: CSASSGTGEKARSYEQYF
d_call: TRBD1; v_call: TRBV7-9; j_call: TRBJ2-4; clone_size: many; cdr3_nt: TGTGCCAGCAGCAGCGGGACAGGGGGCTTGAGGGAAAACATTCAGTACTTC; cdr3_aa: CASSSGTGGLRENIQYF
d_call: TRBD2; v_call: TRBV7-9; j_call: TRBJ2-3; clone_size: few; cdr3_nt: TGTGCCAGCAGCCCTGGACTAGCGGGAACTAGCACAGATACGCAGTATTTT; cdr3_aa: CASSPGLAGTSTDTQYF
d_call: TRBD1; v_call: TRBV27; j_call: TRBJ2-5; clone_size: .; cdr3_nt: TGTGCCAGCAGAGATACAGGGGTCCAAGAGACCCAGTACTTC; cdr3_aa: CASRDTGVQETQYF
d_call: .; v_call: TRBV20-1; j_call: TRBJ1-2; clone_size: many; cdr3_nt: TGCAGTGCTAGACTTCACGGCTTCTATGGCTACACCTTC; cdr3_aa: CSARLHGFYGYTF
d_call: TRBD1; v_call: TRBV7-9; j_call: TRBJ1-2; clone_size: many; cdr3_nt: TGTGCCAGCAGCCCCCGGGACAGGGGCTATGGCTACACCTTC; cdr3_aa: CASSPRDRGYGYTF
d_call: TRBD1; v_call: TRBV29-1; j_call: TRBJ1-1; clone_size: many; cdr3_nt: TGCAGCGTTGGGGGACAGGGGTTAGAAGCTTTCTTT; cdr3_aa: CSVGGQGLEAFF